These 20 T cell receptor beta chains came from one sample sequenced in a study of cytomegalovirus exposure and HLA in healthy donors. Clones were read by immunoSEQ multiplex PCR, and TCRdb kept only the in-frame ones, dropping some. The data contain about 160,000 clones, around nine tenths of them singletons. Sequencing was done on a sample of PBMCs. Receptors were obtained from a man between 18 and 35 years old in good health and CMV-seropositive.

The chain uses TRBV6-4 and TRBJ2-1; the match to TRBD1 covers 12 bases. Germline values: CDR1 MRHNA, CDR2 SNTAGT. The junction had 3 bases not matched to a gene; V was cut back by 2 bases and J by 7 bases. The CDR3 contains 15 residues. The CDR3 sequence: CASSDRDRGLNEQFF. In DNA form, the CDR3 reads TGTGCCAGCAGTGACCGGGACAGGGGGCTAAATGAGCAGTTCTTC.

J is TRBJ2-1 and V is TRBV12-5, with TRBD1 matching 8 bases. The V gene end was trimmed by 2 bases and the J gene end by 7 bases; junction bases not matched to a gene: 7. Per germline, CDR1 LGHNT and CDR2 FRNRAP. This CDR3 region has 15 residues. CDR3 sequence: CASGLPRTGRNEQFF. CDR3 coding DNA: TGTGCTAGTGGTTTGCCCCGGACAGGGAGGAATGAGCAGTTCTTC.

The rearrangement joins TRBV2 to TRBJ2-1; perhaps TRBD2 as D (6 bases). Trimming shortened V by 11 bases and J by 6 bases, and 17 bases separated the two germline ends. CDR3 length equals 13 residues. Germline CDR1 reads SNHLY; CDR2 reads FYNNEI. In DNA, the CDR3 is TGTGCCCGGCCCGTCGGGAGAGGCAATGAGCAGTTCTTC. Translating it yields CARPVGRGNEQFF.

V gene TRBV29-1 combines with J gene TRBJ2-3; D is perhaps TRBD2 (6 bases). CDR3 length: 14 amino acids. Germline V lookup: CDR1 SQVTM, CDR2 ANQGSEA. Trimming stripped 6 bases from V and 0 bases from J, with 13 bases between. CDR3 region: CSVGLPTSTDTQYF. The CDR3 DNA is TGCAGCGTCGGACTACCGACCAGCACAGATACGCAGTATTTT.

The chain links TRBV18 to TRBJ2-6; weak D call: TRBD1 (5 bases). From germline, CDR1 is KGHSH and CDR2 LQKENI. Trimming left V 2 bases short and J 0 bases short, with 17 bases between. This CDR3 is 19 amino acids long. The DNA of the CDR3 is TGTGCCAGCTCACCAATGACAGTTACTAAAAGCTCTGGGGCCAACGTCCTGACTTTC. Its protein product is CASSPMTVTKSSGANVLTF.

CDR3 in DNA: TGTGCCAGTAGCACAACGCAAGAGACCCAGTACTTC. Translating gives CASSTTQETQYF. This chain links TRBV27 with TRBJ2-5; D is ambiguous. CDR3 length: 12 amino acids. Trimming pared 9 bases from V and 2 bases from J, leaving 10 bases between. The germline gives CDR1 MNHEY, CDR2 SMNVEV (reference sequence).

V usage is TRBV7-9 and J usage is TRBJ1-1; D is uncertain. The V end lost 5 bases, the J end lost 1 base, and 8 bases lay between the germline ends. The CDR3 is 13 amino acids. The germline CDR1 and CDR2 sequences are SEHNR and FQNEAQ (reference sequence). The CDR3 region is CASSTRQNTEAFF. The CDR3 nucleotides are TGTGCCAGCAGCACGCGACAGAACACTGAAGCTTTCTTT. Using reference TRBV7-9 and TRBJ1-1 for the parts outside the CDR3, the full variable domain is DTGVSQNPRHKITKRGQNVTFRCDPISEHNRLYWYRQTLGQGPEFLTYFQNEAQLEKSRLLSDRFSAERPKGSFSTLEIQRTEQGDSAMYLCASSTRQNTEAFFGQGTRLTVV.

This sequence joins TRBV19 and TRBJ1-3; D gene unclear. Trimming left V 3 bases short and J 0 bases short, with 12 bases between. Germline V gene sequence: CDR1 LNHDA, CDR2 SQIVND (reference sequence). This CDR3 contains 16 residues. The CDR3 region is CASSISGGSSGNTIYF. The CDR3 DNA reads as TGTGCCAGTAGTATCTCTGGAGGATCCTCTGGAAACACCATATATTTT.

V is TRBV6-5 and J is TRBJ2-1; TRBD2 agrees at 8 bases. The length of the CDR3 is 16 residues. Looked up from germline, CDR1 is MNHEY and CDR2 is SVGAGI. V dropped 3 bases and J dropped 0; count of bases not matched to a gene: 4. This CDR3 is CASSYGLAGSYNEQFF. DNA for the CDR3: TGTGCCAGCAGTTATGGACTAGCCGGCTCCTACAATGAGCAGTTCTTC.

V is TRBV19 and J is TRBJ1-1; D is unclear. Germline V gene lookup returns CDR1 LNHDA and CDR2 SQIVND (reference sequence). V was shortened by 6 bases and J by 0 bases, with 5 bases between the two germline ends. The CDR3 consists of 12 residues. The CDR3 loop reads CASRHVNTEAFF. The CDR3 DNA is TGTGCCAGTAGACATGTGAACACTGAAGCTTTCTTT.

The CDR3 nucleotides are TGTGCCAGCAGTGGCTGGACAGGGGCCCTTCCTTCCTATGGCTACACCTTC. Translated, it gives CASSGWTGALPSYGYTF. The chain uses TRBV27 and TRBJ1-2; 9 nucleotides agree with TRBD1. The CDR3 consists of 17 residues. The V gene's germline CDR1 is MNHEY and CDR2 SMNVEV (reference sequence). Germline trimming cut 5 bases from V and 4 bases from J; bases unmatched to any gene: 14.

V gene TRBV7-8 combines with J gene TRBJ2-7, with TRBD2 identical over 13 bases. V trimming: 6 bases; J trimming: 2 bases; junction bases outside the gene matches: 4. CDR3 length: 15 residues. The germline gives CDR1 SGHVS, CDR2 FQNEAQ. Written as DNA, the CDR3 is TGTGCCAGCAGGGGACTAGCGGGGAGAGCCTACGAGCAGTACTTC. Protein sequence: CASRGLAGRAYEQYF. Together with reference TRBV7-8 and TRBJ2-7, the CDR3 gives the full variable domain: GAGVSQSPRYKVAKRGQDVALRCDPISGHVSLFWYQQALGQGPEFLTYFQNEAQLDKSGLPSDRFFAERPEGSVSTLKIQRTQQEDSAVYLCASRGLAGRAYEQYFGPGTRLTVT.

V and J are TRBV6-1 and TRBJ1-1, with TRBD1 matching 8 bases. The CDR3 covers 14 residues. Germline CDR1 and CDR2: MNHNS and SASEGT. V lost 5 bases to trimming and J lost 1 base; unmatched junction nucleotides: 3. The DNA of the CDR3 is TGTGCCAGCAGTAACAGGGGGGGGAACACTGAAGCTTTCTTT. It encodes CASSNRGGNTEAFF.

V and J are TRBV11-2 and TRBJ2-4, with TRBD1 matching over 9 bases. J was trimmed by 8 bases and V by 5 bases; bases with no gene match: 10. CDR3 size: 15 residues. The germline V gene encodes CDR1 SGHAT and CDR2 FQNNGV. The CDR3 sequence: CASSPPGTGMYIQYF. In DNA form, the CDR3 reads TGTGCCAGCAGCCCGCCTGGGACAGGGATGTACATTCAGTACTTC. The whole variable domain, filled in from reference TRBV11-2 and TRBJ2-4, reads EAGVAQSPRYKIIEKRQSVAFWCNPISGHATLYWYQQILGQGPKLLIQFQNNGVVDDSQLPKDRFSAERLKGVDSTLKIQPAKLEDSAVYLCASSPPGTGMYIQYFGAGTRLSVL.

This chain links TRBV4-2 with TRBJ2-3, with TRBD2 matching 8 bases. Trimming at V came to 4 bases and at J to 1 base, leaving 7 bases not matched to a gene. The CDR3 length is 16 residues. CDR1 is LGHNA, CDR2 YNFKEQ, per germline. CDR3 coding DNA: TGTGCCAGCAGCCTGACACTAGCGGCTGGCACAGATACGCAGTATTTT. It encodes CASSLTLAAGTDTQYF.

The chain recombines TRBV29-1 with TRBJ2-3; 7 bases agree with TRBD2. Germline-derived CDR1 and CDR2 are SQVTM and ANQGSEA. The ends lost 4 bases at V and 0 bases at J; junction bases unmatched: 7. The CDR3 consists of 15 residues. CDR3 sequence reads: CSVVRLAASTDTQYF. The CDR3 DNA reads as TGCAGCGTTGTACGGCTAGCGGCTAGCACAGATACGCAGTATTTT.

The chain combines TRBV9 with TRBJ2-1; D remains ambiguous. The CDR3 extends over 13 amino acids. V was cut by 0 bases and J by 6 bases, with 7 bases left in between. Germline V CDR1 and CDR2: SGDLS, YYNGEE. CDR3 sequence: CASSVAGFNEQFF. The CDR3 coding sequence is TGTGCCAGCAGCGTAGCCGGGTTCAATGAGCAGTTCTTC.

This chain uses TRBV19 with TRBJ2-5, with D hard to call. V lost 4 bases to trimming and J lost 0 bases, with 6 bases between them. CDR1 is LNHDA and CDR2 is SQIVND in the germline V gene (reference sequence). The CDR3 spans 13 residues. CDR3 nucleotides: TGTGCCAGTAGTAGGAGTAACCAAGAGACCCAGTACTTC. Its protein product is CASSRSNQETQYF.

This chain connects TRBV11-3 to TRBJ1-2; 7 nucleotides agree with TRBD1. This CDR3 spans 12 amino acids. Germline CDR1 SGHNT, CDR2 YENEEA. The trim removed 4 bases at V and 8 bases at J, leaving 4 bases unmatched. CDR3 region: CASSSGGRGYTF. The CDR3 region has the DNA TGTGCCAGCAGCTCAGGGGGACGCGGCTACACCTTC.

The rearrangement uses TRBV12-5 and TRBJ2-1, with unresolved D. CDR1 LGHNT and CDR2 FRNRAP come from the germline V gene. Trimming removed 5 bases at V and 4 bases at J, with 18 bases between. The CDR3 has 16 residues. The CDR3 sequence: CASGPTISRSYNEQFF. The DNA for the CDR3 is TGTGCTAGTGGTCCCACGATATCTAGGTCTTACAATGAGCAGTTCTTC.